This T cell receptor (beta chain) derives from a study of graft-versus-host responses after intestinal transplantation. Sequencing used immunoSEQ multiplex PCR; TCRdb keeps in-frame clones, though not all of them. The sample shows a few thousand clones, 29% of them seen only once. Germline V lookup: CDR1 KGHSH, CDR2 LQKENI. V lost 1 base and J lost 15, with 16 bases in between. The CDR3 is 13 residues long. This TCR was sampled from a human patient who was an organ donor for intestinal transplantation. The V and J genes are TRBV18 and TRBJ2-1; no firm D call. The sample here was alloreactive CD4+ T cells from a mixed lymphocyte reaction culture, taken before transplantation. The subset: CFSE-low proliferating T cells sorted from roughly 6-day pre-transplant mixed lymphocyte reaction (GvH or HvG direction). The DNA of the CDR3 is TGTGCCAGCTCACCACAGAACTCTAACAGTGGGTTCTTC. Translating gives CASSPQNSNSGFF.